These 6 T cell receptor beta chains came from one sample sequenced in a study of T cell clonotyping in hematopoietic cell transplantation. Time point defined: recipient sample about 28 days before transplant, after cytoreduction. The repertoire was sequenced with immunoSEQ multiplex PCR; TCRdb's copy has only in-frame clones and lacks some. The sample holds some 26,000 clones; 82% are singletons and the top ten take about 1.8%. Sequences were derived from peripheral blood mononuclear cells, sampled before stem cell transplant. The source of these receptors is a man in his forties with acute myeloid leukemia. Some clones in this sample may be carry-over from other donors' samples.

The chain joins TRBV11-1 to TRBJ2-1; 7 bases map to TRBD2. V gave up 1 base and J gave up 8 bases; unmatched junction bases: 8. The CDR3 length is 15 residues. From germline, CDR1 is SGHAT and CDR2 FQDESV (reference sequence). The CDR3 loop is CASSLGGRGTYEQFF. The CDR3 bases are TGTGCCAGCAGCTTAGGGGGGAGGGGTACCTATGAGCAGTTCTTC.

The chain is built from TRBV4-3 and TRBJ2-7; 11 nucleotides align to TRBD2. Per the germline V gene, CDR1 is LGHNA and CDR2 is YSLEER. Unmatched junction bases numbered 7, after V lost 0 bases and J lost 0 bases. The CDR3 contains 18 residues. The CDR3 loop is CASSQDLAGGLLSYEQYF. DNA of the CDR3: TGCGCCAGCAGCCAAGATCTAGCGGGGGGCCTCCTCTCCTACGAGCAGTACTTC.

The gene calls are TRBV5-1 and TRBJ2-3; 7 bases are a match to TRBD1. V lost 5 bases to trimming and J lost 6 bases; unmatched junction nucleotides: 9. Germline V gene data show CDR1 as SGHRS and CDR2 as YFSETQ. The CDR3 has 14 residues. CDR3 in amino acids: CASRRGGQRDTQYF. CDR3 nucleotide sequence: TGCGCCAGCAGGAGAGGGGGACAGAGGGATACGCAGTATTTT.

V is TRBV28 and J is TRBJ2-3; 12 bases map to TRBD2. V lost 0 bases to trimming and J lost 3 bases; unmatched junction nucleotides: 4. The CDR3 loop spans 17 amino acids. The germline gives CDR1 MDHEN, CDR2 SYDVKM. CDR3 in amino acids: CASSLWASGGATDTQYF. The CDR3 nucleotides are TGTGCCAGCAGTTTATGGGCTAGCGGGGGGGCGACAGATACGCAGTATTTT.

By share, this clone counts as medium-sized. The rearrangement links TRBV6-1 to TRBJ1-1; unclear D gene. Per the germline V gene, CDR1 is MNHNS and CDR2 is SASEGT. The V gene lost 3 bases and the J gene lost 3 bases, with 8 bases spanning the gap. The CDR3 length is 13 residues. CDR3 loop: CASSEVSYTEAFF. CDR3 bases: TGTGCCAGCAGTGAGGTGTCGTACACTGAAGCTTTCTTT.

This chain connects TRBV6-1 to TRBJ2-7; 10 bases are shared with TRBD2. Germline values: CDR1 MNHNS, CDR2 SASEGT. The length of the CDR3 is 16 residues. The V and J ends lost 2 bases and 2 bases, in that order; junction bases with no gene match: 6. The CDR3 region is CASSESGLAQPYEQYF. Written as DNA, the CDR3 is TGTGCCAGCAGTGAATCGGGACTAGCGCAACCCTACGAGCAGTACTTC.